This T cell receptor beta chain was sequenced during a study of memory B cells and T cells in multiple sclerosis (dated by TCRdb to the late 2010s). In the study overall: The study compared the TCR beta repertoires of autoproliferating peripheral T cells with those of brain lesion-infiltrating T cells in multiple sclerosis patients. Two multiple sclerosis patients were included in the TCR sequencing because brain lesions obtained at autopsy or brain-infiltrating cells obtained from biopsy were available for them. The research as a whole found: Clone-set sizes differed between compartments, which influenced counts of shared clonotypes and required normalization.

Comments on this clone: Its antigen has not been determined. The sample holds no much larger clone one base away, and base qualities are not on file.

After stimulus-free culture of CFSE-labeled PBMCs, the autoproliferating (CFSEdim) and non-proliferating (CFSEhi) T cell fractions were sequenced separately. Altogether, 40 million to 65 million CFSE-labeled PBMCs were kept in culture for 6 to 7 days with no stimulus, after which the replicate wells were combined. PBMCs were labeled with roughly 0.45 uM CFSE and were cultured without exogenous stimuli in serum-free AIM-V medium. PBMCs were isolated by Ficoll density gradient centrifugation and were cryopreserved before use. Using a FACSAria III, live 7-AAD-negative cells were sorted, then washed with PBS and stored frozen at -80 degrees C as dry pellets. The junction shows trimming of 5 bases on V and 7 bases on J, plus 12 bases between the germline ends. The CDR3, from cysteine to phenylalanine, totals 12 residues. The kept DNA is CDR3 alone, 36 bases in frame from the first base. Per the germline V gene, SGHAT is the CDR1 and FQNNGV is the CDR2.

Genomic DNA was extracted, and the immunoSEQ Platform was used to amplify TCRbeta CDR3 regions from that DNA. Multiplex PCR, high-throughput sequencing and a vendor bioinformatics pipeline were combined in the immunoSEQ assay. As for the authors' bioinformatics: Non-productive sequences and CDR3s shorter than 4 amino acids were excluded, and clonotype frequencies were recalculated for each sample. In immunoSEQ Analyzer 2.0, shared clonotypes were identified as identical CDR3 amino acid, V gene and J gene sequences. Repertoire overlap was normalized by dividing shared clonotype counts by the product of both clone-set sizes, scaled by 1000 into arbitrary units. TCRdb mirrors the immuneACCESS table, restricted to in-frame sequences. Some clones are absent from its copies; in checked studies, under half trace to an unresolved V gene, and the reason for the others is unknown. The V and J calls and clone size are taken from that table; D and trimming were inferred from the DNA. This sample holds under 50,000 clones; around 80% were observed only once. Jointly, the top ten make up 0.85% to 1.2% of the sample.

The sequence is built from TRBV11-2 and TRBJ2-7; TRBD2 is perhaps the D gene, given 5 matching bases. This sequence was found in a human donor with multiple sclerosis. Input material: PBMCs from blood kept in culture. The nucleotide sequence reads TGTGCCAGCAGCCGCCCCGGCGGGGAGCAGTACTTC. It is translated as CASSRPGGEQYF.